These T cell receptor beta chains were read from a single sample in a study of T cell responses to AZD1222 COVID-19 vaccine. Libraries were prepared by immunoSEQ multiplex PCR; TCRdb keeps only in-frame clonotypes and omits some of them. The sample records some 87,000 clones, about 93% being singletons. Source: peripheral blood, taken on day 0 of MenACWY control vaccination. Source of these receptors: an adult in good health. Both conserved end residues are trimmed from each CDR3. The order of the fields is J gene, V gene, CDR3 protein.

j_call: TRBJ1-4; v_call: TRBV5-1; cdr3_aa: ASSWTGPGEKLF
j_call: TRBJ1-2; v_call: TRBV29-1; cdr3_aa: SVDYNAYGYT
j_call: TRBJ1-1; v_call: TRBV19; cdr3_aa: ASSGQGGSTEAF
j_call: TRBJ2-2; v_call: TRBV19; cdr3_aa: ASSNRVSNTGELF
j_call: TRBJ1-1; v_call: TRBV12-5; cdr3_aa: ASGNTEAF
j_call: TRBJ2-5; v_call: TRBV3-1/TRBV3-2; cdr3_aa: ASSQPGGGEETQY
j_call: TRBJ1-1; v_call: TRBV27; cdr3_aa: ASRLGTGYGEAF
j_call: TRBJ2-1; v_call: TRBV6-6; cdr3_aa: ASSYLYNEQF
j_call: TRBJ2-1; v_call: TRBV19; cdr3_aa: ASNNLAGPLGGEQF
j_call: TRBJ2-2; v_call: TRBV12-3/TRBV12-4; cdr3_aa: ASSSQGARELF
j_call: TRBJ1-6; v_call: TRBV27; cdr3_aa: ASSSLRPGLGNSPLH
j_call: TRBJ1-2; v_call: TRBV7-2; cdr3_aa: ASSFTGIANYGYT
j_call: TRBJ2-3; v_call: TRBV25-1; cdr3_aa: ASSGEETLGTDTQY
j_call: TRBJ2-1; v_call: TRBV12-5; cdr3_aa: ASGFSGSYNEQF
j_call: TRBJ1-1; v_call: TRBV5-1; cdr3_aa: ASSKQGMNTEAF
j_call: TRBJ2-1; v_call: TRBV11-2; cdr3_aa: ASTWDRSNEQF
j_call: TRBJ2-3; v_call: TRBV7-3; cdr3_aa: ASSPGTSGSPDTQY
j_call: TRBJ2-3; v_call: TRBV7-8; cdr3_aa: ASSPNPLAGGPATQY
j_call: TRBJ1-3; v_call: TRBV18; cdr3_aa: ASSPGVAGNTIY
j_call: TRBJ2-5; v_call: TRBV7-2; cdr3_aa: ASSSVSGAVRETQY
j_call: TRBJ1-1; v_call: TRBV5-6; cdr3_aa: ASSLEPLEAF
j_call: TRBJ1-6; v_call: TRBV7-8; cdr3_aa: ASSLGPAASPLH
j_call: TRBJ2-1; v_call: TRBV18; cdr3_aa: ASSPRRASSYNEQF
j_call: TRBJ2-2; v_call: TRBV9; cdr3_aa: ASSVISEGELF
j_call: TRBJ2-3; v_call: TRBV5-8; cdr3_aa: ASSLGQGRGDTQY
j_call: TRBJ2-2; v_call: TRBV7-3; cdr3_aa: ASSLTAPQGGSGELF
j_call: TRBJ1-2; v_call: TRBV5-8; cdr3_aa: ASSLGTGTNYGYT
j_call: TRBJ1-1; v_call: TRBV19; cdr3_aa: ASSDAIQGWAEAF
j_call: TRBJ2-7; v_call: TRBV24-1; cdr3_aa: ATSDLDEQY
j_call: TRBJ2-7; v_call: TRBV14; cdr3_aa: ASSPGLYEQY
j_call: TRBJ2-7; v_call: TRBV10-1; cdr3_aa: ALREVGDRGLCSYEQY
j_call: TRBJ2-1; v_call: TRBV18; cdr3_aa: ASSADRAEQF